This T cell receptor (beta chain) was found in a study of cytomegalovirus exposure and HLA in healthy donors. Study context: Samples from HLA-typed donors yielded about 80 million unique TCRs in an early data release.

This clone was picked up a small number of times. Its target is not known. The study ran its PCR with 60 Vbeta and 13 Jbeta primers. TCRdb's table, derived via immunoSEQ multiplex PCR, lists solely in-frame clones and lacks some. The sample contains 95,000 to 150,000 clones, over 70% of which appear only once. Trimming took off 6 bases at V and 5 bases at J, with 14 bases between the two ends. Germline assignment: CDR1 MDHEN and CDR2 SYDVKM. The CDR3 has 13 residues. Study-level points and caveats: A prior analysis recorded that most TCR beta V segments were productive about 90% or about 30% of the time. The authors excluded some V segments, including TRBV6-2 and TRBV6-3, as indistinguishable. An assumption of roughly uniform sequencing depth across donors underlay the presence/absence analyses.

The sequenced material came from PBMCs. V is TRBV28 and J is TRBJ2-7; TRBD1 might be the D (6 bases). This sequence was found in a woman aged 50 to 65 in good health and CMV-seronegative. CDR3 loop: CASRPSGDNEQYF. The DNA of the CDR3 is TGTGCCAGCAGGCCCTCAGGGGACAACGAGCAGTACTTC.